The entry that follows covers one T cell receptor (beta chain) sequence. What antigen it recognizes has not been identified. No base qualities exist here, and no much larger clone lies one base off it. This specimen belongs to a study of cytomegalovirus exposure and HLA in healthy donors listed by TCRdb under 2017. In terms of the full investigation: An earlier analysis of some 620 of the donors reported 276 Gb of sequence data and around 100 million unique TCR beta sequences obtained from some 170 million T cells. An early release that covered fewer than 800 HLA-typed donors contained 300 to 350 gigabases of sequencing data and tens of millions of unique TCR sequences. The genetic ancestry cluster associated with self-reported Caucasian donors included 81% of the 398 genotyped donors. The aim of the study was to test whether cataloging public T cell receptors could identify signatures of past pathogen exposure. Using immunosequencing, the study profiled T cell repertoires from 500 to 800 subjects and related those repertoires to cytomegalovirus serostatus. In addition to the first cohort of 666 subjects, a separate validation cohort of approximately 110 different subjects was used. To predict cytomegalovirus infection status, the study combined high-throughput TCR immunosequencing, statistical association of individual TCRs with disease status, and machine learning. A later analysis re-analyzed previously published TCR beta repertoires from about 600 donors and added high-resolution HLA genotyping to study TCR occurrence patterns. Rather than drawing on any new phenotypic data, the later analysis identified candidate immune exposures from TCR beta sequences and the way those sequences occurred across donors. An earlier analysis of several hundred of the donors applied high-throughput TCR beta sequencing to assess whether each TCR beta V gene segment acted as functional or pseudogenic. Donor age, sex, ethnicity and CMV serostatus were compiled together with the repertoire data. In a later genetic analysis, genome-wide SNP genotypes for about 55% of the roughly 700 donors were used, and that subset was treated as a discovery cohort. All discovery cohort repertoires had been generated using a single sequencing platform. HLA typing covered class I and class II loci at four-digit resolution. The number of typed donors differed by locus: about 629-630 for A, B, C, DRB1 and DQB1; approximately 540 for DQA1; 606 for DPA1; and some 450 for DPB1. Several DR-DQ haplotypes were treated as single units for association and clustering because of strong linkage in the cohort. Across approximately 420 genotyped donors of the cohort, an average of about 240,000 unique TCR beta nucleotide sequences per donor were sequenced, and roughly a sixth of those sequences were non-productive.

Libraries were made using the immunoSEQ multiplex PCR assay. For the multiplex PCR, a mixture combining 60 forward primers for TCR Vbeta segments and 13 reverse primers for TCR Jbeta segments was used. Amplification of the CDR3 region of rearranged TCR beta genes was performed with a multiplex PCR assay on genomic DNA. The amplified TCR beta libraries were sequenced on the Illumina HiSeq System as 87-base-pair reads. From the authors' description of their analysis: In a later analysis, tens of millions of unique TCR beta chains were counted across the 650 to 750 repertoires, and roughly 11 million of these chains were shared by at least two donors. To remove PCR and sequencing errors, raw reads were error-corrected and collapsed into unique sequences using a nearest-neighbor algorithm that merged closely related sequences. Alignment of CDR3 sequences to IMGT reference sequences was used to assign V, D and J gene segments. For a sequence to be retained, a match of at least six nucleotides to both a V gene segment and a J gene segment was required. Rearrangements were called productive when the CDR3 lacked stop codons and stayed in frame with V and J; all others were non-productive. Following IMGT convention, CDR3 was defined as the stretch from the second conserved V-encoded cysteine to the conserved J-encoded phenylalanine. The earlier analysis of some 580 of the donors excluded any sequence lacking an unambiguous match to a single V gene segment. In an earlier analysis of approximately 610 of the donors, V segments were called functional above 56.7% productive rearrangements and were called segregating when the between-donor standard deviation exceeded 5%. A statistical classification framework was built for diagnosing cytomegalovirus status from the catalog of TCR beta chain sequences. V and J gene assignment, in a later analysis, came from comparing TCR nucleotide sequences with IMGT/GENE-DB human TR gene sequences. In a later analysis, CDR3 sequences and most-parsimonious VDJ recombination scenarios were assigned using the TCRdist pipeline. A later analysis defined each TCR beta chain by its CDR3 amino acid sequence plus V-gene family, and excluded reads lacking a unique V-gene family. To address suspected cross-contamination and a sequencing artifact, a later analysis removed around 590 highly shared, low-generation-probability nucleotide sequences. In a later analysis, a clonal expansion index was calculated for each public chain from normalized within-repertoire ranks of inferred template counts. In a later analysis, generation probabilities were computed with a VDJ recombination model fitted to out-of-frame rearrangements, and the resulting probabilities were checked against IGoR. In a later analysis, TCR-TCR, TCR-HLA and TCR-CMV co-occurrence was scored with hypergeometric tests, and a repertoire-size bias correction was applied to TCR pairs. In a later analysis, false discovery rates were estimated by permuting HLA or CMV assignments 20 times. In a later analysis, co-occurring TCRs were grouped with DBSCAN, and TCRdist sequence similarity was added when clustering was performed within HLA-allele-positive subsets. For co-occurrence clustering, repertoires with fewer than 30,000 or more than 120,000 public chains were excluded, along with 5 or 6 repertoires with anomalous nucleotide sharing. TCRdb stores this immuneACCESS table with in-frame sequences only. Part of the clones is absent; in the studies checked, under half of the shortfall reflects unresolved V genes, and no reason is known for the rest. V and J calls and clone size are those listed in that table; D and trimming were worked out from the DNA. This sample holds about 160,000 clones; about 81% were observed only once. About 2.1% of the sample is held by the ten biggest clonotypes.

In total, approximately 610 healthy bone marrow donors made up the cohort. All cohort members were sampled while nominally healthy, although unrecorded immune exposures were likely present. The donor tested CMV seronegative, placing the donor among the 350 to 400 seronegative members of the cohort. A peripheral blood sample was collected from each donor, and TCR beta sequencing was performed on peripheral blood mononuclear cells. The Qiagen DNeasy Blood Extraction Kit was used to extract genomic DNA from the blood cell samples. Overall study results and their limits: In a later analysis, HLA-associated TCR beta chains showed more clonal expansion and lower generation probabilities than non-associated chains that were equally common. In an earlier analysis of some 540 of the donors, most TCR beta V segments appeared in productive rearrangements about 87% or about 30% of the time, broadly matching IMGT annotations. Compared with the approximately 600-donor mean, donors in an Asian-associated ancestry cluster had fewer N-insertions in productive TCRs, according to a later genetic analysis. A further reported finding was that TCR beta sequences accurately predicted the HLA-A and HLA-B alleles for most subjects in the first cohort. The earlier analysis of approximately 540 of the donors excluded fewer than 20 rarely observed V segments, including chromosome 9 orphons, because counts were too low. For the cohort, immune exposure information was limited to CMV serostatus. In vitro tests confirmed that three of the cytomegalovirus-associated TCR beta chains recognize cytomegalovirus antigens. Most TCR sequences were seen in very few donors, while some public TCRs were found in many individuals. Because HLA typing was unavailable for some donors at each locus, only the typed subset was used in association tests. The study gave a list of over 150 TCR beta chains associated with cytomegalovirus. Only TCR beta chains were sequenced in this cohort, and the absence of alpha or paired-chain data limited detectable features. The presence/absence analyses assumed that sequencing depth was roughly uniform across donors, and that assumption may not be true. The 87-base-pair reads could not distinguish some IMGT-functional V segments, including TRBV6-2 and TRBV6-3, so those segments were excluded. A later analysis associated 16,951 TCR beta sequences with specific HLA alleles at a false discovery rate of 0.05. A cluster of highly shared sequence variants was judged likely to represent a technical artifact of the sequencing pipeline. In both the original and validation cohorts, the classifier was reported to diagnose cytomegalovirus status with high specificity and sensitivity. According to the authors, the approach could potentially be generalized to other disease states and immunological phenotypes. A later analysis found that most CMV-associated TCR beta chains appeared HLA-restricted, with HLA associations seemingly driven largely by CMV exposure. Assigning TCR associations to individual alleles was difficult when HLA alleles, especially DR and DQ, strongly co-occurred. A later analysis reported that several top co-occurrence clusters appeared linked to parvovirus B19, influenza, CMV and Epstein-Barr virus. In a later genetic analysis, a missense DCLRE1C variant was associated with V-gene and J-gene trimming of TCR beta chains, and the association was replicated in an independent cohort. A later analysis found that TCR association rates varied across HLA loci, with DRB1 alleles showing the most associated TCRs and HLA-C alleles the fewest. Correlated functional status among segregating V segments might reflect linkage disequilibrium, but an unknown experimental factor could not be ruled out.

Trimming removed 1 base from V and 3 bases from J, leaving 10 bases between the germline ends. Looking up the germline V gene yields CDR1 SGHTA and CDR2 FQGNSA. Reading from cysteine to phenylalanine, the CDR3 counts 14 amino acids. The DNA shown is the 42-base CDR3, in frame from base 1. The chain is assembled from TRBV7-2 and TRBJ2-7, with TRBD1 as a weak D call on 5 bases. This sequence was found in a woman between 18 and 30 years old in good health and CMV-seronegative. Sequencing was done on a sample of PBMCs. The nucleotides are TGTGCCAGCAGCTTAGGCCACAGGAGCTACGAGCAGTACTTC. Its product reads: CASSLGHRSYEQYF.